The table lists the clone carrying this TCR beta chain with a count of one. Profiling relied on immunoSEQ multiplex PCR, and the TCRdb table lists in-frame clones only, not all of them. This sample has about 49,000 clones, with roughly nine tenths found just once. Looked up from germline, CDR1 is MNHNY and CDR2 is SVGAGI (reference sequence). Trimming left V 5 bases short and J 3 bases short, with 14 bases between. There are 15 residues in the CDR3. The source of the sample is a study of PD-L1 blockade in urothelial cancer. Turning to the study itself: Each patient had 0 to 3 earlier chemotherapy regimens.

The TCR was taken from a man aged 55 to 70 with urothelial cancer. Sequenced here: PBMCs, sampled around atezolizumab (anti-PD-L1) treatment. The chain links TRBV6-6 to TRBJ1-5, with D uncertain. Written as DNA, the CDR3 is TGTGCCAGCAGTCCCACTTTAAGAAACAATCAGCCCCAGCATTTT. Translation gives CASSPTLRNNQPQHF.